The rows below give T cell receptor beta chains drawn from one sample of a study of radiotherapy plus CTLA-4 blockade in lung cancer. Profiling relied on immunoSEQ multiplex PCR, and the TCRdb table lists in-frame clones only, not all of them. The data hold roughly 85,000 clones, with around 84% observed a single time. This material consisted of peripheral blood, taken from a patient treated with radiotherapy plus ipilimumab. The origin of the receptors is a human donor with non-small cell lung cancer that progressed on radiotherapy plus ipilimumab. Both conserved end residues are part of each CDR3.

v_call: TRBV28
j_call: TRBJ2-1
cdr3_aa: CASGDASYNEQFF

v_call: TRBV4-2
j_call: TRBJ2-1
cdr3_aa: CASSQDYTQASYNEQFF

v_call: TRBV15
j_call: TRBJ2-5
cdr3_aa: CATSRPQGGQETQYF

v_call: TRBV28
j_call: TRBJ1-2
cdr3_aa: CASSLRGQVPYGYTF

v_call: TRBV6-1
j_call: TRBJ1-1
cdr3_aa: CASTGSMNTEAFF

v_call: TRBV5-4
j_call: TRBJ2-5
cdr3_aa: CASSLREVEYF

v_call: TRBV28
j_call: TRBJ2-3
cdr3_aa: CASSSYRGTQYF

v_call: TRBV6-6
j_call: TRBJ1-2
cdr3_aa: CASIKQGSYGYTF

v_call: TRBV5-6
j_call: TRBJ2-4
cdr3_aa: CASSFLGLAKNIQYF

v_call: TRBV4-1
j_call: TRBJ2-3
cdr3_aa: CASSQDVLAVGTDTQYF

v_call: TRBV7-8
j_call: TRBJ1-6
cdr3_aa: CASSLRGDRGNSPLHF

v_call: TRBV19
j_call: TRBJ2-6
cdr3_aa: CASQGQRTGANVLTF

v_call: TRBV7-2
j_call: TRBJ1-2
cdr3_aa: CASSPGQTRGGYTF

v_call: TRBV5-4
j_call: TRBJ2-7
cdr3_aa: CASSPSGKSSYEQYF

v_call: TRBV5-1
j_call: TRBJ1-5
cdr3_aa: CASSPGTGNQPQHF

v_call: TRBV18
j_call: TRBJ1-2
cdr3_aa: CASSPLGGYGYTF

v_call: TRBV18
j_call: TRBJ2-7
cdr3_aa: CASSPYSDYEQYF

v_call: TRBV11-2
j_call: TRBJ1-1
cdr3_aa: CASSTYRGTNTEAFF